This T cell receptor beta chain originates from a study of blood T cell repertoires in COVID-19. Across the whole study: The United States, Italy and Spain supplied acute and convalescent COVID-19 samples. From T cells, B-cell-depleted T cells, or PBMCs came the material, which was cDNA or gDNA.

As processed by the authors: Cell counts per sample came from amplifying reference gene primers. TCRdb keeps only in-frame clones here, not all; method: immunoSEQ multiplex PCR. That table is the source of V, J and clone size, and D and trimming were worked out from the DNA. In the table there are about 39,000 clones, 79% of which are singletons. Germline CDR1 reads MNHEY; CDR2 reads SVGAGI. There are 13 residues in the CDR3. Trimming took 4 bases from V and 4 from J, leaving 11 bases between them. This chain links TRBV6-5 with TRBJ2-7; no definite D call. Sample: peripheral blood. This receptor was taken from a man aged 65 to 85 with acute or convalescent COVID-19. In DNA, the CDR3 is TGTGCCAGCAGTTCCCCCCCTTATTACGAGCAGTACTTC. Translated: CASSSPPYYEQYF.